The clone carrying this TCR beta chain was seen repeatedly, ten times or more. Its target is unknown. The sample is drawn from a study of T-cell reconstitution after alpha-beta-depleted transplantation in children. Notes on the study in general: Expanded graft clones, several hundred of them, were reportedly the source of alpha-beta T cells about two months after transplant. Among T cells one year after transplant, newly produced cells accounted for most counts and diversity. Certain patients had high TCRbeta diversity at day 60, and it came from recipient T cells and thymic progenitors that survived.

Unique molecular identifiers featured in how the TCRbeta library was prepared. TCRdb reprocessed the PCR reads via MiXCR and lists one record per CDR3 protein. The sample shows approximately 500,000 distinct CDR3 sequences, under 12% of them seen only once. V shed 3 bases and J shed 6 bases, with 15 bases lying between them. The CDR3 consists of 14 residues. Per germline, CDR1 DFQATT and CDR2 SNEGSKA (reference sequence). Sequencing used PBMCs, obtained before TCRalphabeta/CD19-depleted stem cell transplant. J is TRBJ2-1 and V is TRBV20-1, with a possible D match to TRBD2 (6 bases). The sequence derives from a child aged 2 to 10 with inherited bone marrow failure, due to receive a stem cell transplant. The CDR3 DNA follows: TGCAGTGCTAGCTTACCCAGCGGGCGCAATGAGCAGTTCTTC. Its protein is CSASLPSGRNEQFF.